This T cell receptor (beta chain) originates from a study of T cell responses to AZD1222 COVID-19 vaccine. CDR1 and CDR2 from the germline V gene are SSHAT and FNYEAQ (reference sequence). The CDR3 runs 14 residues. Researchers grouped second doses given at about 4 or about 12 weeks into one pool. Findings and caveats of the study: Only five or six individuals given AZD1222 were seropositive at baseline. Sampled repertoires all dated from after the peak T cell response.

About this clone: Antigen unknown. Germline and junction disagree at one end, which may indicate a read error.

Method: immunoSEQ multiplex PCR; TCRdb's copy keeps in-frame clones and lacks some. The table lists 130,000 or so clones, roughly 92% of them singletons. Sequenced material: peripheral blood, taken 28 days after the second AZD1222 dose. The receptor was derived from an adult who received the AZD1222 COVID-19 vaccine. V is TRBV7-7 and J is TRBJ1-1; D is possibly TRBD1 (6 bases). The CDR3 bases are TGTGCTAGCAGCTTAGTGGAGGGGGACACTGAAGCTTTCTTT. Its translation is CASSLVEGDTEAFF.